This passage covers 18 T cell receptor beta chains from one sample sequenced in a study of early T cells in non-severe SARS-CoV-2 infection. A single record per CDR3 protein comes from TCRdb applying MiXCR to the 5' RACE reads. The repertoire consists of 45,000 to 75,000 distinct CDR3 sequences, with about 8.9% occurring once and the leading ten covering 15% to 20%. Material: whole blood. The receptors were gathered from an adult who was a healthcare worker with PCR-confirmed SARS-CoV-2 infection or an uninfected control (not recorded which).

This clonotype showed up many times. CDR3 region: CAAMGGSNPITPQHF. The CDR3 DNA sequence: TGTGCCGCGATGGGGGGATCTAACCCCATCACGCCCCAGCATTTT. The V and J genes are TRBV28 and TRBJ1-5; D might be TRBD1 (5 bases). Germline CDR1 and CDR2: MDHEN and SYDVKM. CDR3 length: 15 amino acids. Trimming took 11 bases from V and 9 from J, leaving 26 bases between them.

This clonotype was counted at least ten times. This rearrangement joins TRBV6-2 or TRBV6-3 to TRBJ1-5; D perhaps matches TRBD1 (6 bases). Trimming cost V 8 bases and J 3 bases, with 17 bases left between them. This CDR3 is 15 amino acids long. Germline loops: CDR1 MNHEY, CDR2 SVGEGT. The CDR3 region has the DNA TGTGCCAGCTTAAGCGGGGGCCTCAACAATCAGCCCCAGCATTTT. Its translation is CASLSGGLNNQPQHF.

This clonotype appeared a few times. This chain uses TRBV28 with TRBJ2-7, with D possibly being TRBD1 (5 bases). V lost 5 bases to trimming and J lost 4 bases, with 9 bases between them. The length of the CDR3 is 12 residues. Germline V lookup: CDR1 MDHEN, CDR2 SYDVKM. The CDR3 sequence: CASSTKGYEQYF. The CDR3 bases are TGTGCCAGCAGTACCAAGGGGTACGAGCAGTACTTC.

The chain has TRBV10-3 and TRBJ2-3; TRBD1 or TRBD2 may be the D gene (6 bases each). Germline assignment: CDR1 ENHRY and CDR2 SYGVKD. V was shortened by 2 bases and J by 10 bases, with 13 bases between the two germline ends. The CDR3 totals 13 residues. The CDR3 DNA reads TGTGCCATCAGTGAGCCGAACAGGGAGGCGCAGTATTTT. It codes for CAISEPNREAQYF.

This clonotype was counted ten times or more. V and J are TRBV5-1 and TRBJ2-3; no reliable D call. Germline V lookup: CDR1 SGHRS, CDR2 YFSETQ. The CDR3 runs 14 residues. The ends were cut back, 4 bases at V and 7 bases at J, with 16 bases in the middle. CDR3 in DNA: TGCGCCAGCAGCGGAGACTCCGTTAGTTATACGCAGTATTTT. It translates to CASSGDSVSYTQYF.

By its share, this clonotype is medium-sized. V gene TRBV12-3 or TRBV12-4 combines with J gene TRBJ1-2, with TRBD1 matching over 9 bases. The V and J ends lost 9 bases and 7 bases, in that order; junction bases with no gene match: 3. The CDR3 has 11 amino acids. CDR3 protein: CASQQGAGYTF. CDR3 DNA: TGTGCCAGTCAACAGGGGGCTGGCTACACCTTC.

CDR3 in amino acids: CASSQETGVTEAFF. CDR3 sequence (DNA): TGTGCCAGCAGCCAAGAGACAGGGGTCACTGAAGCTTTCTTT. This sequence joins TRBV4-2 and TRBJ1-1; 8 positions match TRBD1. This CDR3 contains 14 residues. After removal of 0 bases from V and 4 bases from J, the junction contained 1 base not matched to a gene. CDR1 LGHNA and CDR2 YNFKEQ come from the germline V gene.

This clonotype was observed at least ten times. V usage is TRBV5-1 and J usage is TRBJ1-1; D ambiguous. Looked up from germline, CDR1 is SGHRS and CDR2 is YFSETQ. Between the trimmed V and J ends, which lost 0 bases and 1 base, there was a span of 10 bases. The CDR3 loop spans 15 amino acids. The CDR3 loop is CASSLVGGANTEAFF. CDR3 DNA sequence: TGCGCCAGCAGCTTGGTTGGCGGAGCGAACACTGAAGCTTTCTTT.

CDR3 amino acids: CASSTLNGYTF. The CDR3 DNA sequence: TGTGCCAGCAGTACCCTGAATGGCTACACCTTC. The V call is TRBV28, the J call TRBJ1-2; no clear D. CDR1 MDHEN and CDR2 SYDVKM come from the germline V gene. CDR3 length equals 11 residues. V lost 5 bases and J lost 6, with 7 bases in between.

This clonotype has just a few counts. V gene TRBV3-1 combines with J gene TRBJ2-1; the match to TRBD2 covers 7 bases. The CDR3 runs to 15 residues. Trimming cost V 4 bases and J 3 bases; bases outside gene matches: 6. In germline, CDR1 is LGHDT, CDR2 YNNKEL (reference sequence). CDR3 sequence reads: CASSPQGGSYNEQFF. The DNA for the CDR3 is TGTGCCAGCAGCCCCCAGGGCGGGAGCTACAATGAGCAGTTCTTC.

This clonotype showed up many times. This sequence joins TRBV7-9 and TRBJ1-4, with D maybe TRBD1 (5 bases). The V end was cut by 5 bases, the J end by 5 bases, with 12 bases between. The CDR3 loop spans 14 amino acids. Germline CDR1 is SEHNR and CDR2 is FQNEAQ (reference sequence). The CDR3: CASSGVGVNEKLFF. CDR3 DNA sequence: TGTGCCAGCAGCGGGGTGGGGGTAAATGAAAAACTGTTTTTT. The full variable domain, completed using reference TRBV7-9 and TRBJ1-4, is DTGVSQNPRHKITKRGQNVTFRCDPISEHNRLYWYRQTLGQGPEFLTYFQNEAQLEKSRLLSDRFSAERPKGSFSTLEIQRTEQGDSAMYLCASSGVGVNEKLFFGSGTQLSVL.

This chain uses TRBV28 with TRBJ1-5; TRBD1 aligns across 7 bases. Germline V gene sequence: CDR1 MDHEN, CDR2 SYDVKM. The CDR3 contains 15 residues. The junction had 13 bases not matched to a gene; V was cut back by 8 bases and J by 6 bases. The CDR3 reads CASYPMTGLGQPQHF. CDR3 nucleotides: TGTGCCAGCTACCCAATGACAGGGCTCGGTCAGCCCCAGCATTTT.

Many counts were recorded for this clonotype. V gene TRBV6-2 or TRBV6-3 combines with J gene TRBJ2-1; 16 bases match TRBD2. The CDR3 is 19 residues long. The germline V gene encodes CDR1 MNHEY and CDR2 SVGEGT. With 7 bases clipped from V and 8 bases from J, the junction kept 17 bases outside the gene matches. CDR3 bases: TGTGCCAGCAACGGACCCCCGGGACTAGCGGGAGGGCCGAGGGATGAGCAGTTCTTC. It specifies CASNGPPGLAGGPRDEQFF.

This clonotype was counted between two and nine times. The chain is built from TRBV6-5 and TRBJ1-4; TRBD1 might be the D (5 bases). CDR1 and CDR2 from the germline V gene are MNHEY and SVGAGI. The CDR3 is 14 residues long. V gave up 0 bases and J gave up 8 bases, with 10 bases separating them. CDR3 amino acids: CASSYSGDGEKLFF. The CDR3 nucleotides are TGTGCCAGCAGTTACTCAGGGGATGGCGAAAAACTGTTTTTT.

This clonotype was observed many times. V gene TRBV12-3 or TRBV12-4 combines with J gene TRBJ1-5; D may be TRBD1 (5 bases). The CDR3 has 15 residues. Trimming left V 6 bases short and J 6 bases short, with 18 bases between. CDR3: CASSLGETVRQPQHF. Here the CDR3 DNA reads TGTGCCAGCAGCTTGGGCGAGACAGTTCGTCAGCCCCAGCATTTT.

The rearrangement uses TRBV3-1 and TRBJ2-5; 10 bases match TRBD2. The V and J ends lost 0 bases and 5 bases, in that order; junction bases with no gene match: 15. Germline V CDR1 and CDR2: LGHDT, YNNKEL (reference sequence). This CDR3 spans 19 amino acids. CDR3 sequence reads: CASSQDGWGSGRAPETQYF. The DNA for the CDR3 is TGTGCCAGCAGCCAAGATGGATGGGGGAGCGGGAGGGCCCCCGAGACCCAGTACTTC.

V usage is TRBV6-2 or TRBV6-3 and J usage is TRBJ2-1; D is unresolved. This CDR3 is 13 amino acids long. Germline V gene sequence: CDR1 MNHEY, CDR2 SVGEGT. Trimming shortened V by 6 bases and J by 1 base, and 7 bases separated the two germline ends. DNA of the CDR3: TGTGCCAGCAGCGGCAGGTCCTACAATGAGCAGTTCTTC. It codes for CASSGRSYNEQFF.

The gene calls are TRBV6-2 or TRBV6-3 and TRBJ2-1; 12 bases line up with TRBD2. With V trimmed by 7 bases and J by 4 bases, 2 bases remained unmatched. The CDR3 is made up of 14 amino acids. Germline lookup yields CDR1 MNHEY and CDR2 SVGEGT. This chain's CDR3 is CASTSGGAYNEQFF. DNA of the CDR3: TGTGCCAGCACTAGCGGGGGGGCTTACAATGAGCAGTTCTTC.